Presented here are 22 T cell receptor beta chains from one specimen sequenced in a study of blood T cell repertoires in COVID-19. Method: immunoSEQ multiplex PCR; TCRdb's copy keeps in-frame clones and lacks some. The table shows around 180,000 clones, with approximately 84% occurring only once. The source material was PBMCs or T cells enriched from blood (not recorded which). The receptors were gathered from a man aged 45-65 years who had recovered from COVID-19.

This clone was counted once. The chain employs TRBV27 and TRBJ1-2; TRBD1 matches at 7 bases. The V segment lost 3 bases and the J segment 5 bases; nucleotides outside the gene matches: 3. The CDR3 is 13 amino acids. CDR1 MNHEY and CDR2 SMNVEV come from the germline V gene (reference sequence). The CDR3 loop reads CASSFEQGYGYTF. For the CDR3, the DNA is TGTGCCAGCAGTTTCGAACAGGGGTATGGCTACACCTTC.

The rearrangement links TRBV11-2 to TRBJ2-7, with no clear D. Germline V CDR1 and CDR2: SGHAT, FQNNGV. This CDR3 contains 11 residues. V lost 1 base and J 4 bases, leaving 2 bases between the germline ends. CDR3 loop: CASSLVYEQYF. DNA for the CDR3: TGTGCCAGCAGCTTAGTATACGAGCAGTACTTC.

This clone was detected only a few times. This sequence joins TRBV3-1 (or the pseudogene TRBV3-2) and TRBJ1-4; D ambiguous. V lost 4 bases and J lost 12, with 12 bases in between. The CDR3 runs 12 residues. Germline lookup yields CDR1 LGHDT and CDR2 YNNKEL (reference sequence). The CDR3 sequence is CASSLRTFELFF. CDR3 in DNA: TGTGCCAGCAGCCTTAGGACTTTCGAACTGTTTTTT.

As DNA, the CDR3 is TGTGCCATCAGTGAGGTCCATCGCAATCAGCCCCAGCATTTT. Translation gives CAISEVHRNQPQHF. This chain joins TRBV10-3 and TRBJ1-5; the D is unclear. Germline CDR1 is ENHRY and CDR2 is SYGVKD. V lost 2 bases and J 2 bases, leaving 7 bases between the germline ends. The CDR3 contains 14 residues.

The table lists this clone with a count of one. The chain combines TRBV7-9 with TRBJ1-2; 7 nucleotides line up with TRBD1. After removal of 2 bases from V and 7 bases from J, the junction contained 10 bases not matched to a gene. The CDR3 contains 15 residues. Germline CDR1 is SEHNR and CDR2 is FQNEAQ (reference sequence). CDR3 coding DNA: TGTGCCAGCAGCTTAATCGGCAGGGGGGAGTTTGGCTACACCTTC. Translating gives CASSLIGRGEFGYTF.

The CDR3 coding sequence is TGTGCCAGCAGGGAGGACAGTCCTAATTCACCCCTCCACTTT. It yields the protein CASREDSPNSPLHF. This rearrangement joins TRBV6-5 to TRBJ1-6; D might be TRBD1 (6 bases). The V end lost 6 bases, the J end lost 6 bases, and 12 bases lay between the germline ends. The germline gives CDR1 MNHEY, CDR2 SVGAGI. CDR3 size: 14 residues.

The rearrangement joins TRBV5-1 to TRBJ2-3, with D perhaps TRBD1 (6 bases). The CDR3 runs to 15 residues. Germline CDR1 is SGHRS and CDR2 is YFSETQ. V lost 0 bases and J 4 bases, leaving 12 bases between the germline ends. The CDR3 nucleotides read TGCGCCAGCAGCTTGGTCGGGCAGGGGTCAGATACGCAGTATTTT. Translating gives CASSLVGQGSDTQYF.

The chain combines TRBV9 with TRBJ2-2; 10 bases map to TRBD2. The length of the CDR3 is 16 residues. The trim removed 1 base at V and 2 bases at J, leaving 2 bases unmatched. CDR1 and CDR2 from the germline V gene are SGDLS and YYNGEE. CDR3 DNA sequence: TGTGCCAGCAGCGTATCTAGCGGGGGAAACACCGGGGAGCTGTTTTTT. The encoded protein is CASSVSSGGNTGELFF.

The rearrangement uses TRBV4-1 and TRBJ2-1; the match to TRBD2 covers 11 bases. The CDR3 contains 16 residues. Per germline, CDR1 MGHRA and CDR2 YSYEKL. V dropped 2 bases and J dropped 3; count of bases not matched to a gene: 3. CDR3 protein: CASSQISGGGYNEQFF. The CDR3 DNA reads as TGCGCCAGCAGCCAAATTAGCGGGGGGGGCTACAATGAGCAGTTCTTC.

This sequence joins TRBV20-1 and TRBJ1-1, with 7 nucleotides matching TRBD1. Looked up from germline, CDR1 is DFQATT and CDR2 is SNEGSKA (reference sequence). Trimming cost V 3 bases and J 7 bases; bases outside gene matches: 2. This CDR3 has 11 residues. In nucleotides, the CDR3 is TGCAGTGCTAGGGGGACAGTTGAAGCTTTCTTT. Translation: CSARGTVEAFF.

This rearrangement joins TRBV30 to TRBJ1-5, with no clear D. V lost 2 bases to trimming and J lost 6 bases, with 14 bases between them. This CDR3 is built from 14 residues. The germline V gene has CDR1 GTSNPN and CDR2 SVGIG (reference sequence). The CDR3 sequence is CAWSLSTGSQPQHF. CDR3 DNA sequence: TGTGCCTGGAGTCTATCAACCGGGAGTCAGCCCCAGCATTTT.

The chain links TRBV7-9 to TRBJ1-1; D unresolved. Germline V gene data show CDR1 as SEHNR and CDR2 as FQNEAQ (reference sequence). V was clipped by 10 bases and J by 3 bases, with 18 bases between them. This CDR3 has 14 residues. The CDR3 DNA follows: TGTGCCACCTCCCTTCTCGGAGGAGACACTGAAGCTTTCTTT. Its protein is CATSLLGGDTEAFF.

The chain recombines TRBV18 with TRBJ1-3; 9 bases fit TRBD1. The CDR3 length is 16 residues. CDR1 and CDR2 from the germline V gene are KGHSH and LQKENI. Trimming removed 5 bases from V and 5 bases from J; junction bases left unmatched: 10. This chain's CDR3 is CASSSQTGTGRNTIYF. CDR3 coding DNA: TGTGCCAGCTCATCCCAAACCGGGACAGGGAGAAACACCATATATTTT.

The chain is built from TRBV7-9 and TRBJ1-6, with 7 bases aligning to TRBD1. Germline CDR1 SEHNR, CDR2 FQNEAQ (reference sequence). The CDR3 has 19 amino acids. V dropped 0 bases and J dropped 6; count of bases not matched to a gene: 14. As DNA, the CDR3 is TGTGCCAGCAGCTTAGCGCGGAGTGGAACGGGGACAGCTAATTCACCCCTCCACTTT. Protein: CASSLARSGTGTANSPLHF.

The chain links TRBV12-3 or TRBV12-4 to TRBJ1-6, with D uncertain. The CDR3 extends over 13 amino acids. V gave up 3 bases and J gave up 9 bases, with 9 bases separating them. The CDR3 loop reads CASSLPRGSPLHF. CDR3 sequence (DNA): TGTGCCAGCAGTTTGCCTCGCGGTTCACCCCTCCACTTT.

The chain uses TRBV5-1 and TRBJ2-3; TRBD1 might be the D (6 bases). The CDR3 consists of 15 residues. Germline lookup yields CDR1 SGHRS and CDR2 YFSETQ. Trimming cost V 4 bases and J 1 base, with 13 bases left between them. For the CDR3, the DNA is TGCGCCAGCAGCGACCAGGGGATTGGCACAGATACGCAGTATTTT. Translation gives CASSDQGIGTDTQYF.

The chain's CDR3 is CASSYTMQGLYGYTF. In DNA form, the CDR3 reads TGTGCCAGCAGTTACACTATGCAGGGGCTCTATGGCTACACCTTC. The V and J genes are TRBV6-2 or TRBV6-3 and TRBJ1-2, with D possibly TRBD1 on 6 matching bases. The CDR3 contains 15 residues. Germline V gene data show CDR1 as MNHEY and CDR2 as SVGEGT. Trimming cost V 2 bases and J 4 bases, with 14 bases left between them.

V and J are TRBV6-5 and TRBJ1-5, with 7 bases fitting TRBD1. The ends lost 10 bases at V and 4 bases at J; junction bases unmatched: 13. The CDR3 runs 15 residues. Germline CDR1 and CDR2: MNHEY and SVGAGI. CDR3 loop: CATLSPDRINQPQHF. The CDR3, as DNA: TGTGCCACCCTAAGTCCGGACAGGATTAATCAGCCCCAGCATTTT.

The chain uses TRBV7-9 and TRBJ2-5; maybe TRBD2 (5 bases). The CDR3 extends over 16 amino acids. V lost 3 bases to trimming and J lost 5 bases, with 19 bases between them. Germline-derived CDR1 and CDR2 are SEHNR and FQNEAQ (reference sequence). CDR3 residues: CASSLSSAGRGETQYF. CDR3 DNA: TGTGCCAGCAGCTTGTCATCTGCTGGGCGAGGGGAGACCCAGTACTTC. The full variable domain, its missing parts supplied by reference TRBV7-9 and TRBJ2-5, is DTGVSQNPRHKITKRGQNVTFRCDPISEHNRLYWYRQTLGQGPEFLTYFQNEAQLEKSRLLSDRFSAERPKGSFSTLEIQRTEQGDSAMYLCASSLSSAGRGETQYFGPGTRLLVL.

CDR3 protein: CASRRAGTPYEQYF. The CDR3 nucleotides read TGTGCCAGCAGAAGAGCGGGGACTCCCTACGAGCAGTACTTC. The V gene is TRBV27, the J gene TRBJ2-7, with TRBD2 matching 7 bases. The CDR3 sequence is 14 residues long. CDR1 MNHEY and CDR2 SMNVEV come from the germline V gene (reference sequence). Germline trimming cut 6 bases from V and 2 bases from J; bases unmatched to any gene: 7.

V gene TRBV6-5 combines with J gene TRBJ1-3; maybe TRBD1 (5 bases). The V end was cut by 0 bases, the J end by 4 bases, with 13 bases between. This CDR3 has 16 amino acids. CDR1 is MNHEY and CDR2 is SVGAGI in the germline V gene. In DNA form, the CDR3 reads TGTGCCAGCAGTTACTCCGGACATTCCCTAGGAAACACCATATATTTT. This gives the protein CASSYSGHSLGNTIYF.

The CDR3 DNA is TGTGCCAGCAGCCCGACTGGCGGGGCCTCAGATACGCAGTATTTT. It is translated as CASSPTGGASDTQYF. The chain uses TRBV4-2 and TRBJ2-3, with D maybe TRBD2 (6 bases). Per germline, CDR1 LGHNA and CDR2 YNFKEQ. The V end lost 4 bases, the J end lost 4 bases, and 15 bases lay between the germline ends. This CDR3 spans 15 amino acids.